This T cell receptor beta chain was identified in a study of shared clonotypes between healthy human individuals. CDR3 length equals 15 residues. J gave up 7 bases and V 0 bases, and 3 bases lay outside the gene matches. Germline V gives CDR1 SGHRS, CDR2 YFSETQ. With regard to this clone: Antigen unknown.

The naive CD8 subset, CD45RO-negative cells positively selected for CCR7, excluded terminally differentiated effector memory CD45RA+ cells. Study-wide results and limits: Four donors shared about 4.8% of their naive CD4 clonotypes. Naive subsets typically showed greater estimated richness than memory subsets. Clonotype sharing among the donors was expected to vary with sequencing depth.

Generated by immunoSEQ multiplex PCR, the TCRdb table keeps only in-frame clones and is missing some. The sample shows hundreds of thousands of clones, roughly 95% of them seen only once. Sequencing was carried out using naive CD8+ T cells sorted from blood. The receptor was isolated from a woman aged 25 to 39 in good health. This chain joins TRBV5-1 and TRBJ1-5; the match to TRBD1 covers 11 bases. The CDR3, as DNA: TGCGCCAGCAGCTTGGATGGGACAGGGGGGCAGCCCCAGCATTTT. This translates into CASSLDGTGGQPQHF.